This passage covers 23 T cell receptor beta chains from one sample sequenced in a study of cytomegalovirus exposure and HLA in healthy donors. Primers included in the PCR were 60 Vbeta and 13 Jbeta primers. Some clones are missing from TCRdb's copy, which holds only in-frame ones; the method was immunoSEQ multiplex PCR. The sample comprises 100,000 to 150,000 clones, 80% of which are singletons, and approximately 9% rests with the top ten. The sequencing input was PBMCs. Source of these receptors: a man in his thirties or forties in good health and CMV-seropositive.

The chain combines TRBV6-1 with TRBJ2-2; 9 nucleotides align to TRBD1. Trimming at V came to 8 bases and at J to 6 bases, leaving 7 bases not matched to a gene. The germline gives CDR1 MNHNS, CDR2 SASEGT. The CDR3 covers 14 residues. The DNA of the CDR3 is TGTGCCAGCTCGGACAGGGGTAACTCCGGGGAGCTGTTTTTT. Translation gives CASSDRGNSGELFF.

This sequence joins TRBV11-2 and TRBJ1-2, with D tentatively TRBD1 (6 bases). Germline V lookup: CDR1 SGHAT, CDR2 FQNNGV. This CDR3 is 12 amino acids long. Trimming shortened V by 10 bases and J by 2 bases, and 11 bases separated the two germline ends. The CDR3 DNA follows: TGTGCCACAAGGGGGACAAACTATGGCTACACCTTC. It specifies CATRGTNYGYTF.

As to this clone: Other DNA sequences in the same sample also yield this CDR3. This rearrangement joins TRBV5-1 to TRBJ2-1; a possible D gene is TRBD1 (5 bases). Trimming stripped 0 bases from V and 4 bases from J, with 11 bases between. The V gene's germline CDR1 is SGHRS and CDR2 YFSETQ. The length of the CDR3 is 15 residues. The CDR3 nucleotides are TGCGCCAGCAGCTTGGGGCAGGGAAGTTACAATGAGCAGTTCTTC. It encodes CASSLGQGSYNEQFF.

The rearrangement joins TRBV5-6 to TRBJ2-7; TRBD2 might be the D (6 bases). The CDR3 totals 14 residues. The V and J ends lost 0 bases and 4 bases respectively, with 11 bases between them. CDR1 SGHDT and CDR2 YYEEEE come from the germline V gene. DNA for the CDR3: TGTGCCAGCAGCTTGGGACTAGTGGAATACGAGCAGTACTTC. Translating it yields CASSLGLVEYEQYF.

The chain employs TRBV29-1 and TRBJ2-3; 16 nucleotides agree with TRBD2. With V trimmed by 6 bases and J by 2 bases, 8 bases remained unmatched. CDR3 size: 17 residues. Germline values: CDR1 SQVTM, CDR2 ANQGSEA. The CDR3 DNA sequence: TGCAGCGTAGGGACTAGCGGGGGGGCTTTCGACACAGATACGCAGTATTTT. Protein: CSVGTSGGAFDTDTQYF.

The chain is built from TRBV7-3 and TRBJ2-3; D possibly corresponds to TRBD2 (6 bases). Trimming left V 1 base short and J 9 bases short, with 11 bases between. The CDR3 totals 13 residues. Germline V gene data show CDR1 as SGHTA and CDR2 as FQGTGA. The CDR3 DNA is TGTGCCAGCAGCTTAATGGACTACGAAACGCAGTATTTT. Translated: CASSLMDYETQYF.

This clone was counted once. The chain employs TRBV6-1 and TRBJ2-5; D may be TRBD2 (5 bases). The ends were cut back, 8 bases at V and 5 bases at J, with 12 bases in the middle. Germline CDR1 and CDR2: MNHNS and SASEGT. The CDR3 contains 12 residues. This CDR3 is CASSGIGETQYF. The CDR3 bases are TGTGCCAGCTCCGGGATCGGGGAGACCCAGTACTTC.

CDR3 DNA: TGTGCCAGCAGCTTAGCGGAGGGGGCGTTGGTTAGTAGCAATCAGCCCCAGCATTTT. Its translation: CASSLAEGALVSSNQPQHF. The V and J genes are TRBV7-8 and TRBJ1-5, with TRBD1 matching 7 bases. Trimming took 0 bases from V and 0 from J; bases not matched to a gene: 11. Germline-derived CDR1 and CDR2 are SGHVS and FQNEAQ. The CDR3 sequence is 19 residues long. Filled out from reference TRBV7-8 and TRBJ1-5, the complete variable domain reads GAGVSQSPRYKVAKRGQDVALRCDPISGHVSLFWYQQALGQGPEFLTYFQNEAQLDKSGLPSDRFFAERPEGSVSTLKIQRTQQEDSAVYLCASSLAEGALVSSNQPQHFGDGTRLSIL.

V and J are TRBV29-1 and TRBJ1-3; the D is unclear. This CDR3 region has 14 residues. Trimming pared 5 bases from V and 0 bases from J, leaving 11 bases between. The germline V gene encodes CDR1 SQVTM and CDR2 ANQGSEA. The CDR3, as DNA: TGCAGCGTTCTCGACACGAGCTCTGGAAACACCATATATTTT. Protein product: CSVLDTSSGNTIYF.

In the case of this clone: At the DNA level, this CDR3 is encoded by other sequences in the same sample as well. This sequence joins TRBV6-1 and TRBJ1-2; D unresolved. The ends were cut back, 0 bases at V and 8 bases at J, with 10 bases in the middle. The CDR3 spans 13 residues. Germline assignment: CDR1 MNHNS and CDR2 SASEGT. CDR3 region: CASSEALDRGYTF. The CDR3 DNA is TGTGCCAGCAGTGAAGCCCTAGATCGAGGCTACACCTTC.

Written as DNA, the CDR3 is TGTGCCAGTAGTCCGGACAGTCGAGGCCAGCCCCAGCATTTT. Translating it yields CASSPDSRGQPQHF. The chain links TRBV19 to TRBJ1-5; possibly TRBD1 for D (6 bases). Germline values: CDR1 LNHDA, CDR2 SQIVND (reference sequence). V dropped 5 bases and J dropped 7 bases, with 15 bases sitting between them. CDR3 length: 14 amino acids.

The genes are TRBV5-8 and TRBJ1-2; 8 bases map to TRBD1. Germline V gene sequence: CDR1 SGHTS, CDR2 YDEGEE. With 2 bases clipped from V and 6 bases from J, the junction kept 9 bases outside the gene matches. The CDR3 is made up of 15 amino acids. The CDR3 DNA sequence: TGTGCCAGCAGCTTCATCAGGGGGCTGGCAGATGGCTACACCTTC. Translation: CASSFIRGLADGYTF.

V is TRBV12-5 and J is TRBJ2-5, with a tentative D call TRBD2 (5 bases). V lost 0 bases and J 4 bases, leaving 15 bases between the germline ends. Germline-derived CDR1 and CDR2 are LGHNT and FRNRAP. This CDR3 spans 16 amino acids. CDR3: CASGLVRGRSVETQYF. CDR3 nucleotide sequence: TGTGCTAGTGGTTTGGTACGGGGTAGATCGGTAGAGACCCAGTACTTC. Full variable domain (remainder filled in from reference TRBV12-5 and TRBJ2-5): DARVTQTPRHKVTEMGQEVTMRCQPILGHNTVFWYRQTMMQGLELLAYFRNRAPLDDSGMPKDRFSAEMPDATLATLKIQPSEPRDSAVYFCASGLVRGRSVETQYFGPGTRLLVL.

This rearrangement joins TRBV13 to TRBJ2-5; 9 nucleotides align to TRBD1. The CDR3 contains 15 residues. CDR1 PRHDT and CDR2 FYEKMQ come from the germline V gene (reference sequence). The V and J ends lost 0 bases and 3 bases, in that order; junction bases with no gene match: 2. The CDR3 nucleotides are TGTGCCAGCAGCTTAGGAGGACAGGGGAAAGAGACCCAGTACTTC. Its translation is CASSLGGQGKETQYF.

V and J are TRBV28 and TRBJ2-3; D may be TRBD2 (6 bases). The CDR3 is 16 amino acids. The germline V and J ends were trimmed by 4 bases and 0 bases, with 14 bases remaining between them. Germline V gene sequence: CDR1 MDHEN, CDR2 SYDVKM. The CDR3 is CASSYDTGTSTDTQYF. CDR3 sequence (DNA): TGTGCCAGCAGTTACGACACGGGGACTAGCACAGATACGCAGTATTTT.

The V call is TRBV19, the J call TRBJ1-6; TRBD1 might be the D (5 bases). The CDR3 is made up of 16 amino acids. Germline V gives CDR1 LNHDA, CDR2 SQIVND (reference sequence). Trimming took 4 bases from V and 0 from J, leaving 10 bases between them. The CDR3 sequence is CASSTGKSSYNSPLHF. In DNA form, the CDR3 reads TGTGCCAGTAGTACAGGGAAGAGCTCCTATAATTCACCCCTCCACTTT.

DNA for the CDR3: TGTGCCAGCAGATGGACTAGCGGATACAATGAGCAGTTCTTC. Translating gives CASRWTSGYNEQFF. The rearrangement joins TRBV28 to TRBJ2-1; TRBD2 aligns across 10 bases. The germline V gene has CDR1 MDHEN and CDR2 SYDVKM. Trimming removed 6 bases from V and 4 bases from J; junction bases left unmatched: 3. This CDR3 is 14 amino acids long.

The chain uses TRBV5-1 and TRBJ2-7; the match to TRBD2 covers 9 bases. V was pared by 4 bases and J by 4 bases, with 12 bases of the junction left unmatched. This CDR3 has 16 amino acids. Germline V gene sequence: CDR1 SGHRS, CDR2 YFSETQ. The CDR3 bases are TGCGCCAGCAGCGGCTCCGGGACTAGCCTAATGTACGAGCAGTACTTC. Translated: CASSGSGTSLMYEQYF.

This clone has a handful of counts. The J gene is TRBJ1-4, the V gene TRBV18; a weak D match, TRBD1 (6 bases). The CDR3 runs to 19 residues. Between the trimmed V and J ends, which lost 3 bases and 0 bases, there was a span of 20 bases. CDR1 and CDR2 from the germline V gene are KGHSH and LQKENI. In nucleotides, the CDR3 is TGTGCCAGCTCACCCCGGGACACACCCTATTTTGCAACTAATGAAAAACTGTTTTTT. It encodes CASSPRDTPYFATNEKLFF.

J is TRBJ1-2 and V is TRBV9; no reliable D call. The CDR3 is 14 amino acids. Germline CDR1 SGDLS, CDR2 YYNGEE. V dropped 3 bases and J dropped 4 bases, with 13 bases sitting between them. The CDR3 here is CASSGGVGTYGYTF. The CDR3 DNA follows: TGTGCCAGCAGCGGCGGGGTGGGCACCTATGGCTACACCTTC.

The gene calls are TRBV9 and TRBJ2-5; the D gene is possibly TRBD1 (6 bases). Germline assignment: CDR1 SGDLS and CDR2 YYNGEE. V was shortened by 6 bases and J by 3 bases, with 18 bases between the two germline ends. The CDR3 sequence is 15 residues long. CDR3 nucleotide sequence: TGTGCCAGCACCAAAGGGGCAGGGGATGAAGAGACCCAGTACTTC. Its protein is CASTKGAGDEETQYF.

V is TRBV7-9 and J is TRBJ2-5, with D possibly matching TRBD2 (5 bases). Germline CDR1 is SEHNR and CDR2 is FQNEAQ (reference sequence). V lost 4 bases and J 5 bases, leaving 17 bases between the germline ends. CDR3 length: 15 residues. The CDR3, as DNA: TGTGCCAGCAGCTCCAACTGGGAGTCGTCGGAGACCCAGTACTTC. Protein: CASSSNWESSETQYF.

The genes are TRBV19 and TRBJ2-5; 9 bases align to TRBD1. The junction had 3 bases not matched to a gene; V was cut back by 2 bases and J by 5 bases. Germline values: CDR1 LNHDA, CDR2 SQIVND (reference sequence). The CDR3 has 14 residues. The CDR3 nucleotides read TGTGCCAGTAGTATAACAGGGGGCCGTGAGACCCAGTACTTC. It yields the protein CASSITGGRETQYF.